The clone carrying this TCR beta chain was observed a handful of times. Antigen unknown. These data belong to a study of T cell responses to AZD1222 COVID-19 vaccine. The study's findings and limits: Females made up more of the donors, who were largely white British, and clonal diversity may have come out too low. Baseline serostatus was positive in only six AZD1222 recipients.

The length of the CDR3 is 13 residues. Between the trimmed V and J ends, which lost 9 bases and 0 bases, there was a span of 11 bases. The germline V gene encodes CDR1 MRHNA and CDR2 SNTAGT. TCRdb keeps only in-frame clones here, not all; method: immunoSEQ multiplex PCR. The sample includes 140,000 to 150,000 clones, 75% to 85% of them seen just once. This chain uses TRBV6-4 with TRBJ1-1, with D perhaps matching TRBD1 (6 bases). The clonotype was recovered from an adult in good health. This material consisted of peripheral blood, taken on day 0 of MenACWY control vaccination. CDR3 loop: CASYREVNTEAFF. Here the CDR3 DNA reads TGTGCCAGTTACAGGGAGGTGAACACTGAAGCTTTCTTT.